A selection of T cell receptor beta chains follows, all from one sample in a study of blood T cells in healthy people across ages. TCRdb recomputed calls from the 5' RACE reads with MiXCR, one row per CDR3 protein. Here the sample spans around 500,000 distinct CDR3 sequences, around 27% being singletons. Separately, the same data were catalogued under a study of T cells of mothers and their children.

Sequenced sample: blood. These receptors all come from a boy between 2 and 15 years old in good health. The CDR3 runs from the conserved cysteine through the conserved F or W. A D gene is named only where the DNA matches it firmly. Clone size is not always given. Where it is, it says once, few, many or a class for expanded clones.

clone_size: -; d_call: TRBD2; v_call: TRBV27; j_call: TRBJ2-7; cdr3_nt: TGTGCCAGCAGTTTATCGGCTAGCGGGAGCTCCTACGAGCAGTACTTC; cdr3_aa: CASSLSASGSSYEQYF
clone_size: -; d_call: -; v_call: TRBV24-1; j_call: TRBJ1-2; cdr3_nt: TGTGCCACCAGTGATTTGTGGGGGGCCGGTTATGGCTACACCTTC; cdr3_aa: CATSDLWGAGYGYTF
clone_size: once; d_call: -; v_call: TRBV6-1; j_call: TRBJ2-7; cdr3_nt: TGTGCCAGCAGTAGAGGAGTGACTTCCTACGAGCAGTACTTC; cdr3_aa: CASSRGVTSYEQYF
clone_size: few; d_call: TRBD2; v_call: TRBV24-1; j_call: TRBJ2-2; cdr3_nt: TGTGCCACCAGTGACGGGACTAGCGGGGTAACCGGGGAGCTGTTTTTT; cdr3_aa: CATSDGTSGVTGELFF
clone_size: few; d_call: TRBD1; v_call: TRBV25-1; j_call: TRBJ1-4; cdr3_nt: TGTGCCAGCAGTGAAAGACAGGGAGCAGCAACTAATGAAAAACTGTTTTTT; cdr3_aa: CASSERQGAATNEKLFF
clone_size: -; d_call: TRBD1; v_call: TRBV7-9; j_call: TRBJ2-7; cdr3_nt: TGTGCCAGCAGCCCAGATCCGGGACAGGCTAGGACCTACGAGCAGTACTTC; cdr3_aa: CASSPDPGQARTYEQYF
clone_size: few; d_call: -; v_call: TRBV10-3; j_call: TRBJ1-3; cdr3_nt: TGTGCCATCAAGGGTACTGGGTCTGGAAACACCATATATTTT; cdr3_aa: CAIKGTGSGNTIYF
clone_size: -; d_call: TRBD2; v_call: TRBV5-1; j_call: TRBJ2-1; cdr3_nt: TGCGCCAGCAGCTTGACGGGACTAGCGGGAGCGGGGGAGCAGTTCTTC; cdr3_aa: CASSLTGLAGAGEQFF
clone_size: -; d_call: -; v_call: TRBV20-1; j_call: TRBJ2-5; cdr3_nt: TGCAGTGCTAGTGCCGGTGAAGAGACCCAGTACTTC; cdr3_aa: CSASAGEETQYF
clone_size: few; d_call: -; v_call: TRBV5-5; j_call: TRBJ1-2; cdr3_nt: TGTGCCAGCAGCTTGAGCGGCAGCTCCTATGGCTACACCTTC; cdr3_aa: CASSLSGSSYGYTF
clone_size: few; d_call: TRBD2; v_call: TRBV6-5; j_call: TRBJ2-5; cdr3_nt: TGTGCCAGCAGTTACAGGAGCGGGAGGGCCGATGAGACCCAGTACTTC; cdr3_aa: CASSYRSGRADETQYF
clone_size: many; d_call: -; v_call: TRBV7-2; j_call: TRBJ2-3; cdr3_nt: TGTGCCAGCAGCTTACTCACGCGGGATACGCAGTATTTT; cdr3_aa: CASSLLTRDTQYF
clone_size: -; d_call: -; v_call: TRBV19; j_call: TRBJ2-1; cdr3_nt: TGTGCCAGTAGTTATCGGGCAGGGAGGACGGAGCAGTTCTTC; cdr3_aa: CASSYRAGRTEQFF
clone_size: many; d_call: TRBD1; v_call: TRBV3-1; j_call: TRBJ2-5; cdr3_nt: TGTGCCAGCAGCCTTCAGGGGGCTGGGGAGACCCAGTACTTC; cdr3_aa: CASSLQGAGETQYF
clone_size: -; d_call: -; v_call: TRBV5-1; j_call: TRBJ2-3; cdr3_nt: TGCGCCAGCAGCCCCTATCCAGGGACAAGCACAGATACGCAGTATTTT; cdr3_aa: CASSPYPGTSTDTQYF